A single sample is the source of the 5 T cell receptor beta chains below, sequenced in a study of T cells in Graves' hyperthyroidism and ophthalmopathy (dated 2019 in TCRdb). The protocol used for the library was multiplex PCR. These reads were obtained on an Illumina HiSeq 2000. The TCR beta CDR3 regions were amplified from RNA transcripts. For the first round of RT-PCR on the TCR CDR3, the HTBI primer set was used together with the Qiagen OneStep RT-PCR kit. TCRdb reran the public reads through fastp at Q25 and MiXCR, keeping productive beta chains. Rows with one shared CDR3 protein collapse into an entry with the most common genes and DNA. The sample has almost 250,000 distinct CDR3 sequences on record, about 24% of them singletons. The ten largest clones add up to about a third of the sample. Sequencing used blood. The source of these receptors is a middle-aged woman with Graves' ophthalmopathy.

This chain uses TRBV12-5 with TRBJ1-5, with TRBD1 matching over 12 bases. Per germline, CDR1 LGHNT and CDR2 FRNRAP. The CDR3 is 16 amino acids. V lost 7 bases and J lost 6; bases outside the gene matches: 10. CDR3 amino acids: CASVPWGQGASQPQHF. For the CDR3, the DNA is TGTGCTAGTGTCCCTTGGGGACAGGGGGCCTCTCAGCCCCAGCATTTT.

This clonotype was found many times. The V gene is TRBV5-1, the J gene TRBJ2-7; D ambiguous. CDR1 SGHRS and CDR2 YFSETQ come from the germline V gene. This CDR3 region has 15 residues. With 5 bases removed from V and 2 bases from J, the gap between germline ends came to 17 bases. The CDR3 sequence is CASSSGAQGTYEQYF. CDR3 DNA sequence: TGCGCCAGCAGTTCCGGCGCACAAGGAACCTACGAGCAGTACTTC.

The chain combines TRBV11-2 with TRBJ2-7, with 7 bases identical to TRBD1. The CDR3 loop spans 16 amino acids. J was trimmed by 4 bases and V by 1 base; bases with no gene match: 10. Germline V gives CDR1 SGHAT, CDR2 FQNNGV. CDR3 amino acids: CASSLVPPQGVYEQYF. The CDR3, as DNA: TGTGCCAGCAGCTTAGTCCCTCCTCAGGGGGTTTACGAGCAGTACTTC.

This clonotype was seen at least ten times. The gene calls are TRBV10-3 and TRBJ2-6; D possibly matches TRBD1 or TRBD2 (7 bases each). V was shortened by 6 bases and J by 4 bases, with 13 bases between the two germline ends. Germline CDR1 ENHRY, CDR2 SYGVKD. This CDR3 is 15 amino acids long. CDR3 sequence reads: CAIRGGGPGANVLTF. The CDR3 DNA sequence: TGTGCCATCAGGGGAGGGGGCCCCGGGGCCAACGTCCTGACTTTC.

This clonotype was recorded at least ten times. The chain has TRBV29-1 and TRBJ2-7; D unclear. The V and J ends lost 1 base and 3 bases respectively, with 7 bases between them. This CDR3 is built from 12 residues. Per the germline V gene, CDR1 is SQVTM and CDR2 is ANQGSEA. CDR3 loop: CSVEGDYYEQYF. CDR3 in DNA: TGCAGCGTTGAAGGGGATTACTACGAGCAGTACTTC.